These 18 T cell receptor beta chains share one sample of origin, sequenced in a study of T cell responses to AZD1222 COVID-19 vaccine. Measured with immunoSEQ multiplex PCR; TCRdb has only the in-frame clones, and not every one. The top ten clones hold around 4.4% of a sample with around 150,000 clones, 85% to 90% of them seen once. The material was peripheral blood, obtained 28 days after the second AZD1222 dose. All receptors come from an adult who received the AZD1222 COVID-19 vaccine.

This rearrangement joins TRBV18 to TRBJ1-5; possibly TRBD1 for D (6 bases). Germline loops: CDR1 KGHSH, CDR2 LQKENI. CDR3 length equals 15 residues. Between the trimmed V and J ends, which lost 3 bases and 4 bases, there was a span of 13 bases. CDR3 DNA: TGTGCCAGCTCACCGGGACATCTTCCTAATCAGCCCCAGCATTTT. Translated: CASSPGHLPNQPQHF.

The V gene is TRBV18, the J gene TRBJ1-2, with D unresolved. Germline V gene sequence: CDR1 KGHSH, CDR2 LQKENI. The CDR3 is made up of 14 amino acids. V lost 2 bases, J lost 4 bases, and 11 bases lay in between. Here the CDR3 reads CASSPGPDPYGYTF. The CDR3, as DNA: TGTGCCAGCTCACCAGGGCCTGACCCCTATGGCTACACCTTC.

The chain recombines TRBV19 with TRBJ1-2; 7 nucleotides match TRBD1. V was clipped by 3 bases and J by 8 bases; unmatched bases: 9. CDR1 and CDR2 from the germline V gene are LNHDA and SQIVND (reference sequence). This CDR3 has 14 residues. The CDR3 bases are TGTGCCAGTAGTATCGGCAGGGGGATCGGAGGCTACACCTTC. Translation: CASSIGRGIGGYTF.

The gene calls are TRBV27 and TRBJ2-2; D may be TRBD2 (5 bases). Trimming removed 0 bases from V and 4 bases from J, with 9 bases in between. This CDR3 spans 15 amino acids. Germline CDR1 reads MNHEY; CDR2 reads SMNVEV (reference sequence). CDR3: CASSLSRLITGELFF. The CDR3 DNA reads as TGTGCCAGCAGTTTATCGCGACTAATCACCGGGGAGCTGTTTTTT.

The V call is TRBV19, the J call TRBJ1-1; TRBD1 matches 9 bases. Looked up from germline, CDR1 is LNHDA and CDR2 is SQIVND (reference sequence). The CDR3 runs to 16 residues. The J segment lost 4 bases and the V segment lost 3 bases, leaving 9 bases of the junction unmatched. The CDR3 protein is CASSIYPGQGFTEAFF. Here the CDR3 DNA reads TGTGCCAGTAGTATTTACCCGGGACAGGGATTCACTGAAGCTTTCTTT. The full variable domain, completed using reference TRBV19 and TRBJ1-1, is DGGITQSPKYLFRKEGQNVTLSCEQNLNHDAMYWYRQDPGQGLRLIYYSQIVNDFQKGDIAEGYSVSREKKESFPLTVTSAQKNPTAFYLCASSIYPGQGFTEAFFGQGTRLTVV.

V is TRBV30 and J is TRBJ2-7, with D hard to call. V was pared by 4 bases and J by 1 base, with 5 bases between. This CDR3 is built from 11 residues. Germline values: CDR1 GTSNPN, CDR2 SVGIG (reference sequence). CDR3 nucleotides: TGTGCCTGGACCGAATCCTACGAGCAGTACTTC. Amino acid sequence: CAWTESYEQYF.

This chain joins TRBV7-8 and TRBJ2-7; D is unclear. This CDR3 spans 13 amino acids. V lost 7 bases and J lost 0, with 10 bases in between. The germline V gene has CDR1 SGHVS and CDR2 FQNEAQ. The CDR3 loop reads CASTSRDSYEQYF. The CDR3 bases are TGTGCCAGCACCTCAAGGGACTCCTACGAGCAGTACTTC.

This clone was seen more than once but under ten times. The chain carries TRBV12-3 or TRBV12-4 and TRBJ2-7, with 8 nucleotides matching TRBD1. V shed 8 bases, J shed 3 bases, and the junction held 6 bases outside the gene matches. This CDR3 comprises 13 residues. The CDR3 nucleotides read TGTGCCAGCTACCCTACAGGGGGCTACGAGCAGTACTTC. It is translated as CASYPTGGYEQYF.

The chain joins TRBV4-2 to TRBJ1-3, with a weak D call TRBD1 (5 bases). The V and J ends lost 4 bases and 3 bases respectively, with 13 bases between them. This CDR3 spans 15 amino acids. Germline CDR1 LGHNA, CDR2 YNFKEQ. The CDR3 protein is CASSPGGEGGNTIYF. In DNA, the CDR3 is TGTGCCAGCAGCCCGGGGGGAGAGGGTGGAAACACCATATATTTT.

This chain joins TRBV4-1 and TRBJ2-3; 11 positions agree with TRBD2. Germline loops: CDR1 MGHRA, CDR2 YSYEKL. With 4 bases clipped from V and 11 bases from J, the junction kept 11 bases outside the gene matches. CDR3 size: 15 residues. This CDR3 is CASSRGLAGGYRQYF. The CDR3 DNA is TGCGCCAGCAGCCGTGGTCTAGCGGGGGGATATAGGCAGTATTTT.

This sequence joins TRBV2 and TRBJ2-7, with D tentatively TRBD2 (6 bases). V lost 8 bases, J lost 4 bases, and 9 bases lay in between. Germline-derived CDR1 and CDR2 are SNHLY and FYNNEI. There are 11 residues in the CDR3. The CDR3 DNA sequence: TGTGCCAGCTTGGAGGGGTACGAGCAGTACTTC. Protein product: CASLEGYEQYF. Drawing the rest from reference TRBV2 and TRBJ2-7, the complete variable domain is EPEVTQTPSHQVTQMGQEVILRCVPISNHLYFYWYRQILGQKVEFLVSFYNNEISEKSEIFDDQFSVERPDGSNFTLKIRSTKLEDSAMYFCASLEGYEQYFGPGTRLTVT.

The chain employs TRBV10-3 and TRBJ2-6; D is unresolved. V was clipped by 11 bases and J by 0 bases, with 17 bases between them. Germline V gives CDR1 ENHRY, CDR2 SYGVKD. The CDR3 consists of 16 residues. This CDR3 is CAALKNPNSGANVLTF. CDR3 DNA sequence: TGTGCCGCACTAAAGAATCCAAACTCTGGGGCCAACGTCCTGACTTTC.

The rearrangement uses TRBV7-2 and TRBJ1-2; TRBD1 agrees at 7 bases. J was trimmed by 5 bases and V by 3 bases; bases with no gene match: 9. The CDR3 has 15 amino acids. Per the germline V gene, CDR1 is SGHTA and CDR2 is FQGNSA. Here the CDR3 reads CASSLGQSSGYGYTF. CDR3 coding DNA: TGTGCCAGCAGCTTGGGACAGTCTTCAGGGTATGGCTACACCTTC.

This clone was detected only once. DNA for the CDR3: TGCGCCAGCAGCACAGGGACCTACTACACTGAAGCTTTCTTT. It encodes CASSTGTYYTEAFF. The chain couples TRBV5-1 to TRBJ1-1; D is perhaps TRBD1 (6 bases). Germline CDR1 reads SGHRS; CDR2 reads YFSETQ. V was shortened by 4 bases and J by 3 bases, with 13 bases between the two germline ends. The CDR3 contains 14 residues.

Here the CDR3 reads CASSVGHGLEAFF. The CDR3 region has the DNA TGTGCCAGCAGCGTCGGACATGGCCTTGAAGCTTTCTTT. The J gene is TRBJ1-1, the V gene TRBV7-2; TRBD1 is a possible D gene (5 bases). V lost 5 bases to trimming and J lost 7 bases, with 14 bases between them. CDR1 SGHTA and CDR2 FQGNSA come from the germline V gene. This CDR3 comprises 13 residues.

The V gene is TRBV25-1, the J gene TRBJ2-5; a possible D gene is TRBD1 (6 bases). V was pared by 3 bases and J by 0 bases, with 11 bases between. Germline CDR1 reads MGHDK; CDR2 reads SYGVNS. The CDR3 covers 15 residues. Written as DNA, the CDR3 is TGTGCCAGCAGTGATCTCGGACAGAACCAAGAGACCCAGTACTTC. Translated, it gives CASSDLGQNQETQYF.

V is TRBV2 and J is TRBJ2-1, with 11 positions matching TRBD2. J lost 5 bases, V lost 4 bases, and 7 bases had no gene match. Germline values: CDR1 SNHLY, CDR2 FYNNEI. The length of the CDR3 is 16 residues. CDR3 in DNA: TGTGCCAGCAGTGGAATCGGGACTAGCGGAAACAATGAGCAGTTCTTC. Translated: CASSGIGTSGNNEQFF.

V usage is TRBV6-5 and J usage is TRBJ2-5; D gene unclear. Trimming pared 7 bases from V and 5 bases from J, leaving 17 bases between. The CDR3 contains 14 residues. Germline V lookup: CDR1 MNHEY, CDR2 SVGAGI. CDR3: CASTMSHTGETQYF. Written as DNA, the CDR3 is TGTGCCAGCACAATGTCCCATACCGGGGAGACCCAGTACTTC.